This T cell receptor beta chain was observed in a study of beta chain features in type 1 diabetes. V dropped 3 bases and J dropped 5 bases, with 23 bases sitting between them. The CDR3 consists of 18 residues. The germline V gene encodes CDR1 SGHDN and CDR2 FVKESK. The investigators reverse transcribed all of the isolated RNA, so they sequenced expressed TCRB transcripts. Generated by immunoSEQ multiplex PCR, the TCRdb table keeps only in-frame clones and is missing some. The sample carries about 900,000 clones, roughly 15% recorded once. The chain uses TRBV14 and TRBJ2-1, with D uncertain. Sequenced material: naive CD4+ T cells from blood. The source of this sequence is a woman aged 18-35 years in good health. CDR3 sequence (DNA): TGTGCCAGCAGCCATCGGCATTGGATTGGAGTCTTCAACAATGAGCAGTTCTTC. Translated, it gives CASSHRHWIGVFNNEQFF.